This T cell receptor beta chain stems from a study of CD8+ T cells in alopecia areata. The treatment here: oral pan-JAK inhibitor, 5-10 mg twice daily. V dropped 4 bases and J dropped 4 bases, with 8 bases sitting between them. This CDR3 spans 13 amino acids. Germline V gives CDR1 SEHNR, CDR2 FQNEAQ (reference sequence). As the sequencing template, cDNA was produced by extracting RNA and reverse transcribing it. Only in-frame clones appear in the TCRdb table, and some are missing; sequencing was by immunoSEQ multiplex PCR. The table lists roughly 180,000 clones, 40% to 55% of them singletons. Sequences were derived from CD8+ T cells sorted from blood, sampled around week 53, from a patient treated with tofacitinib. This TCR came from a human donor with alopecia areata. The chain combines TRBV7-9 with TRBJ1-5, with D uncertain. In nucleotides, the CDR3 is TGTGCCAGCAGCTCCGAGGTAAATCAGCCCCAGCATTTT. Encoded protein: CASSSEVNQPQHF.